The next 5 T cell receptor beta chains were all read from a single sample in a study of CD8+ T cells in alopecia areata. Treatment: oral pan-JAK inhibitor, 5-10 mg twice daily. The sequencing template was cDNA reverse transcribed from extracted RNA. Libraries were prepared by immunoSEQ multiplex PCR; TCRdb keeps only in-frame clonotypes and omits some of them. The repertoire includes 95,000 to 100,000 clones, roughly 60% of them detected once, and approximately 16% sits in the top ten. Source: CD8+ T cells sorted from blood, taken between weeks 55 and 65, from a patient treated with tofacitinib. All receptors derive from a human donor with alopecia areata.

The chain is built from TRBV6-6 and TRBJ2-7; D call uncertain. Germline V gene sequence: CDR1 MNHNY, CDR2 SVGAGI (reference sequence). This CDR3 contains 13 residues. The V gene lost 6 bases and the J gene lost 3 bases, with 12 bases spanning the gap. Here the CDR3 DNA reads TGTGCCAGCAGCCGTCGAGACATCTACGAGCAGTACTTC. As protein: CASSRRDIYEQYF.

This clone has only a few counts. The chain carries TRBV7-9 and TRBJ2-1, with 9 bases lining up with TRBD1. Per the germline V gene, CDR1 is SEHNR and CDR2 is FQNEAQ (reference sequence). The CDR3 has 14 amino acids. V was pared by 6 bases and J by 12 bases, with 12 bases of the junction left unmatched. CDR3 region: CASSQAGQGIGQFF. The CDR3 region has the DNA TGTGCCAGCAGTCAAGCGGGACAGGGAATCGGGCAGTTCTTC.

This clone was recorded a few times. This chain joins TRBV18 and TRBJ1-1; D uncertain. Germline assignment: CDR1 KGHSH and CDR2 LQKENI. This CDR3 has 12 residues. V was trimmed by 3 bases and J by 6 bases, leaving 8 bases between them. The DNA for the CDR3 is TGTGCCAGCTCACCCCCCGGATCTGAAGCTTTCTTT. Its protein is CASSPPGSEAFF.

The chain couples TRBV5-1 to TRBJ2-1; D unresolved. V lost 0 bases and J lost 2, with 6 bases in between. CDR3 length: 14 residues. Germline V CDR1 and CDR2: SGHRS, YFSETQ. The CDR3 loop is CASSLVRTYNEQFF. The CDR3 DNA is TGCGCCAGCAGCTTGGTACGGACCTACAATGAGCAGTTCTTC.

The rearrangement links TRBV7-6 to TRBJ1-3, with D perhaps matching TRBD1 (5 bases). The V gene's germline CDR1 is SGHVS and CDR2 FNYEAQ. The germline V and J ends were trimmed by 5 bases and 2 bases, with 16 bases remaining between them. This CDR3 has 16 amino acids. The CDR3 sequence: CASSLSGVMAGNTIYF. CDR3 nucleotides: TGTGCCAGCAGCCTCTCGGGGGTAATGGCTGGAAACACCATATATTTT.